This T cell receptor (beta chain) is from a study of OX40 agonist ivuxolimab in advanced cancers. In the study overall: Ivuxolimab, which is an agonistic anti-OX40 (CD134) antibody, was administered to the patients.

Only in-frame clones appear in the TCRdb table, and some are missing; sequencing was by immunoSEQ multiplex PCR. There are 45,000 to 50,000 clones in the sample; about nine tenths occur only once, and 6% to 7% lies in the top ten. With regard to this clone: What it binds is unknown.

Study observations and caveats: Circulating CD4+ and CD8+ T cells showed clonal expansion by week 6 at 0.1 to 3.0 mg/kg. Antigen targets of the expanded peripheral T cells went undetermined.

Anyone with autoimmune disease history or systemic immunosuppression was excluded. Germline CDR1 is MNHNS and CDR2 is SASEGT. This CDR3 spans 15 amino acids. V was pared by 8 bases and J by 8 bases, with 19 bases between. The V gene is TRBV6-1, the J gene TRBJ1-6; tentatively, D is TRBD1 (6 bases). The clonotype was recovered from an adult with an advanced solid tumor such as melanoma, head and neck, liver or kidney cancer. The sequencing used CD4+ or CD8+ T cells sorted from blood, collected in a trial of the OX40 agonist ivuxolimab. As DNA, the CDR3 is TGTGCCAGCGAACAGGGCGCGCCGGGTTATTCACCCCTCCACTTT. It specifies CASEQGAPGYSPLHF.